Below are 18 T cell receptor beta chains sequenced from a single sample in a study of cytomegalovirus exposure and HLA in healthy donors. The PCR had 60 Vbeta and 13 Jbeta primers. The method was immunoSEQ multiplex PCR; TCRdb's version includes in-frame clones alone and lacks a portion of them. The repertoire consists of around 94,000 clones, with approximately 80% occurring once and the leading ten covering around 10%. The sample was PBMCs. The source is a human donor in good health.

The chain combines TRBV12-5 with TRBJ1-1; perhaps TRBD1 as D (6 bases). CDR3 length: 19 amino acids. Trimming stripped 0 bases from V and 0 bases from J, with 20 bases between. Germline V lookup: CDR1 LGHNT, CDR2 FRNRAP. The CDR3 loop is CASGLVQPTGPKMNTEAFF. As DNA, the CDR3 is TGTGCTAGTGGTTTGGTCCAACCGACAGGACCCAAAATGAACACTGAAGCTTTCTTT. The complete variable domain, with remaining parts taken from reference TRBV12-5 and TRBJ1-1, reads DARVTQTPRHKVTEMGQEVTMRCQPILGHNTVFWYRQTMMQGLELLAYFRNRAPLDDSGMPKDRFSAEMPDATLATLKIQPSEPRDSAVYFCASGLVQPTGPKMNTEAFFGQGTRLTVV.

The gene calls are TRBV28 and TRBJ1-2; D remains ambiguous. The ends were cut back, 6 bases at V and 2 bases at J, with 4 bases in the middle. Per germline, CDR1 MDHEN and CDR2 SYDVKM. The CDR3 is made up of 11 amino acids. CDR3: CASSSNYGYTF. The CDR3 DNA sequence: TGTGCCAGCAGCTCGAACTATGGCTACACCTTC.

The chain couples TRBV6-5 to TRBJ2-2, with D perhaps matching TRBD1 (5 bases). The germline V gene has CDR1 MNHEY and CDR2 SVGAGI. The CDR3 totals 16 residues. V gave up 1 base and J gave up 3 bases, with 12 bases separating them. CDR3 in amino acids: CASSYFRRVDTGELFF. The DNA for the CDR3 is TGTGCCAGCAGTTACTTCCGCAGGGTGGACACCGGGGAGCTGTTTTTT.

The chain links TRBV25-1 to TRBJ2-1; TRBD2 aligns across 9 bases. Germline CDR1 and CDR2: MGHDK and SYGVNS. The length of the CDR3 is 11 residues. The CDR3 bases are TGTCCCCGCGGGGGGGGGAATGAGCAGTTCTTC. Protein product: CPRGGGNEQFF.

In this sample, this clone turned up a few times. V is TRBV29-1 and J is TRBJ2-1, with 10 positions matching TRBD2. CDR1 is SQVTM, CDR2 ANQGSEA, per germline. Unmatched junction bases numbered 6, after V lost 3 bases and J lost 7 bases. CDR3 size: 14 residues. CDR3 loop: CSVEVAGGGNEQFF. CDR3 DNA sequence: TGCAGCGTTGAGGTAGCGGGGGGAGGGAATGAGCAGTTCTTC.

The chain carries TRBV7-3 and TRBJ1-6; D possibly corresponds to TRBD1 (5 bases). With 4 bases removed from V and 9 bases from J, the gap between germline ends came to 22 bases. The CDR3 covers 17 residues. Germline CDR1 SGHTA, CDR2 FQGTGA. Here the CDR3 reads CASSSTSLQVPASPLHF. For the CDR3, the DNA is TGTGCCAGCAGCTCTACCAGTCTACAGGTGCCTGCTTCACCCCTCCACTTT.

V usage is TRBV7-2 and J usage is TRBJ2-7, with 8 bases identical to TRBD2. Trimming at V came to 5 bases and at J to 1 base, leaving 7 bases not matched to a gene. This CDR3 has 15 amino acids. Germline V gene sequence: CDR1 SGHTA, CDR2 FQGNSA. This CDR3 is CASSDRAGESYEQYF. DNA of the CDR3: TGTGCCAGCAGCGACCGAGCGGGGGAGTCCTACGAGCAGTACTTC. Complete variable domain (other parts from reference TRBV7-2 and TRBJ2-7): GAGVSQSPSNKVTEKGKDVELRCDPISGHTALYWYRQSLGQGLEFLIYFQGNSAPDKSGLPSDRFSAERTGGSVSTLTIQRTQQEDSAVYLCASSDRAGESYEQYFGPGTRLTVT.

The sample holds a few counts of this clone. V usage is TRBV7-7 and J usage is TRBJ1-3; D unresolved. Trimming took off 5 bases at V and 3 bases at J, with 11 bases between the two ends. CDR1 is SSHAT and CDR2 is FNYEAQ in the germline V gene (reference sequence). The CDR3 runs 14 residues. This chain's CDR3 is CASSLDRGGNTIYF. The CDR3 DNA sequence: TGTGCCAGCAGCCTTGATCGAGGTGGAAACACCATATATTTT.

This clone was picked up one time. V is TRBV11-2 and J is TRBJ1-3, with 12 bases that match TRBD1. CDR1 SGHAT and CDR2 FQNNGV come from the germline V gene. V lost 5 bases and J lost 3; bases outside the gene matches: 14. The length of the CDR3 is 19 residues. The DNA of the CDR3 is TGTGCCAGCAGCCCATCCGGGACAGGGGGCTGGATGAGTGGAAACACCATATATTTT. Translating gives CASSPSGTGGWMSGNTIYF. Complete variable domain (other parts from reference TRBV11-2 and TRBJ1-3): EAGVAQSPRYKIIEKRQSVAFWCNPISGHATLYWYQQILGQGPKLLIQFQNNGVVDDSQLPKDRFSAERLKGVDSTLKIQPAKLEDSAVYLCASSPSGTGGWMSGNTIYFGEGSWLTVV.

The chain couples TRBV28 to TRBJ1-2, with D unclear. V was cut by 1 base and J by 3 bases, with 18 bases left in between. CDR1 is MDHEN and CDR2 is SYDVKM in the germline V gene. The CDR3 covers 17 residues. CDR3 sequence: CASSLLRFPVADYGYTF. CDR3 coding DNA: TGTGCCAGCAGTTTATTGCGCTTTCCAGTTGCGGACTATGGCTACACCTTC.

The chain has TRBV11-2 and TRBJ2-3, with TRBD1 matching 8 bases. The ends lost 0 bases at V and 5 bases at J; junction bases unmatched: 4. Germline lookup yields CDR1 SGHAT and CDR2 FQNNGV. This CDR3 is 15 amino acids long. CDR3: CASSLDRGRGDTQYF. CDR3 DNA sequence: TGTGCCAGCAGCTTAGACAGGGGGCGCGGAGATACGCAGTATTTT. The full variable domain, with the rest looked up from reference TRBV11-2 and TRBJ2-3, is EAGVAQSPRYKIIEKRQSVAFWCNPISGHATLYWYQQILGQGPKLLIQFQNNGVVDDSQLPKDRFSAERLKGVDSTLKIQPAKLEDSAVYLCASSLDRGRGDTQYFGPGTRLTVL.

V usage is TRBV19 and J usage is TRBJ2-6; 9 bases map to TRBD1. The CDR3 runs 16 residues. V was pared by 5 bases and J by 2 bases, with 4 bases of the junction left unmatched. Per the germline V gene, CDR1 is LNHDA and CDR2 is SQIVND (reference sequence). The CDR3 DNA is TGTGCCAGTAGTCCCGGGACAGGGCCTGGGGCCAACGTCCTGACTTTC. Encoded protein: CASSPGTGPGANVLTF. The whole variable domain, filled in from reference TRBV19 and TRBJ2-6, reads DGGITQSPKYLFRKEGQNVTLSCEQNLNHDAMYWYRQDPGQGLRLIYYSQIVNDFQKGDIAEGYSVSREKKESFPLTVTSAQKNPTAFYLCASSPGTGPGANVLTFGAGSRLTVL.

The genes are TRBV9 and TRBJ1-2; maybe TRBD1 (5 bases). This CDR3 has 15 residues. Germline V gene lookup returns CDR1 SGDLS and CDR2 YYNGEE. V dropped 0 bases and J dropped 2 bases, with 11 bases sitting between them. The CDR3 region is CASSVGPGGNYGYTF. The CDR3 DNA reads TGTGCCAGCAGCGTAGGTCCGGGGGGGAACTATGGCTACACCTTC.

The chain carries TRBV7-3 and TRBJ1-6; D may be TRBD1 (5 bases). Germline CDR1 and CDR2: SGHTA and FQGTGA. The CDR3 is 15 amino acids. V gave up 5 bases and J gave up 7 bases, with 15 bases separating them. The CDR3 DNA sequence: TGTGCCAGCAGCGCAACGGGACTCGCGAATTCACCCCTCCACTTT. Protein product: CASSATGLANSPLHF.

This clone was counted only a few times. The chain is built from TRBV28 and TRBJ1-4, with TRBD1 matching 9 bases. Germline-derived CDR1 and CDR2 are MDHEN and SYDVKM. This CDR3 is 14 amino acids long. V lost 5 bases and J lost 8; bases outside the gene matches: 6. The CDR3 here is CASSPGQGGEKLFF. The CDR3 coding sequence is TGTGCCAGCAGTCCGGGACAGGGTGGCGAAAAACTGTTTTTT.

The chain uses TRBV7-2 and TRBJ2-5, with 8 bases lining up with TRBD1. With 1 base clipped from V and 5 bases from J, the junction kept 6 bases outside the gene matches. Germline values: CDR1 SGHTA, CDR2 FQGNSA. The CDR3 sequence is 15 residues long. CDR3 loop: CASSLVGQVHETQYF. The CDR3 nucleotides are TGTGCCAGCAGCTTAGTGGGACAGGTGCATGAGACCCAGTACTTC. Based on the CDR3 plus reference TRBV7-2 and TRBJ2-5, the full variable domain is GAGVSQSPSNKVTEKGKDVELRCDPISGHTALYWYRQSLGQGLEFLIYFQGNSAPDKSGLPSDRFSAERTGGSVSTLTIQRTQQEDSAVYLCASSLVGQVHETQYFGPGTRLLVL.

The chain combines TRBV30 with TRBJ2-7; 10 bases align to TRBD2. Trimming at V came to 0 bases and at J to 4 bases, leaving 6 bases not matched to a gene. CDR1 and CDR2 from the germline V gene are GTSNPN and SVGIG (reference sequence). The CDR3 has 15 residues. In nucleotides, the CDR3 is TGTGCCTGGAGTGTTGGTACTAGCGGGGCTTACGAGCAGTACTTC. The encoded protein is CAWSVGTSGAYEQYF.

This chain joins TRBV7-2 and TRBJ2-1; D uncertain. From germline, CDR1 is SGHTA and CDR2 FQGNSA. This CDR3 spans 11 amino acids. The V and J ends lost 1 base and 13 bases respectively, with 8 bases between them. Here the CDR3 reads CASSLVARQFF. In DNA form, the CDR3 reads TGTGCCAGCAGCTTAGTGGCCCGCCAGTTCTTC. The complete variable domain, with remaining parts taken from reference TRBV7-2 and TRBJ2-1, reads GAGVSQSPSNKVTEKGKDVELRCDPISGHTALYWYRQSLGQGLEFLIYFQGNSAPDKSGLPSDRFSAERTGGSVSTLTIQRTQQEDSAVYLCASSLVARQFFGPGTRLTVL.